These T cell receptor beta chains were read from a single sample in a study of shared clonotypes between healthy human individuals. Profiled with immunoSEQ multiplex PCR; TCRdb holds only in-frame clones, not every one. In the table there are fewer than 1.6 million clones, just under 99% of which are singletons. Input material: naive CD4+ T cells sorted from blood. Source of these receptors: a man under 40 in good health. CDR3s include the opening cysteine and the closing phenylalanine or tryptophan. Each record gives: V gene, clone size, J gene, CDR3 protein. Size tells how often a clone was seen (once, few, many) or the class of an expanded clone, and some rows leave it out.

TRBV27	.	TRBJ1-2	CASRGGLRGNINYGYTF
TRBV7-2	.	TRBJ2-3	CASSPTTSGRAVPDTQYF
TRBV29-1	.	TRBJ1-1	CSVRRGGQPNTEAFF
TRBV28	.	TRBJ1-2	CASSSDRAGLRGYTF
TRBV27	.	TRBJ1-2	CASSKTDEEYGYTF
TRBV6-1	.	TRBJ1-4	CASRKTAASEKLFF
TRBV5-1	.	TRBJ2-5	CASSFGELSGKETQYF
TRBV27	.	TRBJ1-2	CASSPRGNYGYTF
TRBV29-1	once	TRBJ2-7	CSVGRLKMGHRSYEQYF
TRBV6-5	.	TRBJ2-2	CASSTTGQHTGELFF
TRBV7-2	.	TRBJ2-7	CASSLGRISEQYF
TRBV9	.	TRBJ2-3	CAGSVSDSTDTQYF
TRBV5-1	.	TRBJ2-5	CASSRTSGETQYF